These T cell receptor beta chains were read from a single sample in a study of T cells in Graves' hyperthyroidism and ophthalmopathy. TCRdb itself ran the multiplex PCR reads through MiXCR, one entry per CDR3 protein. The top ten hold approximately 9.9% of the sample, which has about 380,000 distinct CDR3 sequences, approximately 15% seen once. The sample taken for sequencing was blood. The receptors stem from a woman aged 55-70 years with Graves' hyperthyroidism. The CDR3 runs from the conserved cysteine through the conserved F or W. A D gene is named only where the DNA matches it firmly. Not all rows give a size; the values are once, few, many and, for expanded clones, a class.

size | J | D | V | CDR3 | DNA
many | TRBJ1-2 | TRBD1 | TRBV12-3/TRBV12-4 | CASSGPGTDSYYGYTF | TGTGCCAGCAGTGGACCTGGGACAGATTCTTACTATGGCTACACCTTC
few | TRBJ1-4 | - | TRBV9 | CASSVDESREKLFF | TGTGCCAGCAGCGTAGATGAGTCCAGGGAGAAACTGTTTTTT
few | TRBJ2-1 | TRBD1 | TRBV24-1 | CATSDYPDRAVNEQFF | TGTGCCACCAGTGACTACCCAGACAGGGCGGTCAATGAGCAGTTCTTC
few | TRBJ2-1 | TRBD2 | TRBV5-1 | CASSQGLAGGSYNEQFF | TGCGCCAGCAGCCAGGGACTAGCGGGGGGCTCCTACAATGAGCAGTTCTTC
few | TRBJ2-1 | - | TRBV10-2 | CASFENNEQFF | TGCGCCAGCTTCGAGAACAATGAGCAGTTCTTC
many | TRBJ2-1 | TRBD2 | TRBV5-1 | CASSLGTSGYNEQFF | TGTGCCAGCAGCTTAGGGACTAGCGGTTACAATGAGCAGTTCTTC
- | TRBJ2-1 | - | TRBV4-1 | CASSYPGDEQFF | TGCGCCAGCAGCTACCCCGGGGATGAGCAGTTCTTC
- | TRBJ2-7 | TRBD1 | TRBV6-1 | CASRTGADLSYEQYF | TGTGCCAGCAGGACAGGGGCGGACTTATCCTACGAGCAGTACTTC
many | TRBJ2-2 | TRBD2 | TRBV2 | CASSATSGRAGELFF | TGTGCCAGCAGTGCGACTAGCGGGAGGGCCGGGGAGCTGTTTTTT
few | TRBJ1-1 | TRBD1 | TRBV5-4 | CASSSWDRNTEAFF | TGTGCCAGCAGCAGTTGGGACAGGAACACTGAAGCTTTCTTT
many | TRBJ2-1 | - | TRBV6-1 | CASSEGGLGGSSYNEQFF | TGTGCCAGCAGTGAAGGGGGTCTAGGGGGAAGCTCCTACAATGAGCAGTTCTTC
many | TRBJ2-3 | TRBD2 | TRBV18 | CASSLSASGSTDTQYF | TGTGCCAGCTCACTAAGCGCTAGCGGAAGCACAGATACGCAGTATTTT
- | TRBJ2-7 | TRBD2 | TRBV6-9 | CASSYPPRPGLASYEQYF | TGTGCCAGCAGTTACCCACCCCGACCGGGACTAGCATCCTACGAGCAGTACTTC
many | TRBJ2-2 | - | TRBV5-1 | CASSSDNTGELFF | TGCGCCAGCAGCTCGGACAACACCGGGGAGCTGTTTTTT
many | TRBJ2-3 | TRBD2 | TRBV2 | CASRAGPSTDTQYF | TGTGCCAGCAGAGCGGGACCAAGCACAGATACGCAGTATTTT
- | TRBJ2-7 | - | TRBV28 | CASSPSGFYEQYF | TGTGCCAGCAGTCCATCGGGGTTTTACGAGCAGTACTTC
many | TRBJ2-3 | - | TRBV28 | CASSPASEYGDTQYF | TGTGCCAGCAGTCCAGCTAGCGAGTACGGTGATACGCAGTATTTT
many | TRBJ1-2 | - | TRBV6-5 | CASSYGGQRGDYGYTF | TGTGCCAGCAGTTACGGGGGGCAGCGGGGTGACTATGGCTACACCTTC
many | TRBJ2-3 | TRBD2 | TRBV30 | CAWSSGGGTDTQYF | TGTGCCTGGAGTTCGGGGGGGGGCACAGATACGCAGTATTTT
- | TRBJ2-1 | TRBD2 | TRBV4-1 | CASSQATASGGSNEQFF | TGCGCCAGCAGCCAAGCGACAGCTAGCGGGGGTTCCAATGAGCAGTTCTTC
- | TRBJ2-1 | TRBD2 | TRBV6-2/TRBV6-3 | CASSGGGLAGVRSYNEQFF | TGTGCCAGCAGCGGCGGGGGGCTAGCGGGAGTCCGCTCCTACAATGAGCAGTTCTTC
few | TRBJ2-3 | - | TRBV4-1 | CASSQDGGALRTDTQYF | TGCGCCAGCAGCCAAGATGGGGGCGCGCTCCGCACAGATACGCAGTATTTT
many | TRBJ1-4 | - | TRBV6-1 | CASRPTLKTGIGLFF | TGTGCCAGCAGGCCAACGTTAAAGACAGGAATCGGACTGTTTTTT
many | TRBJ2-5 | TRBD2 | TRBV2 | CASSDSLGGETQYF | TGTGCCAGCAGTGACTCGTTGGGGGGGGAGACCCAGTACTTC
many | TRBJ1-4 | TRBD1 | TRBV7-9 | CASSSNRDRLEKLFF | TGTGCCAGCAGCTCCAACCGGGACAGGTTAGAAAAACTGTTTTTT
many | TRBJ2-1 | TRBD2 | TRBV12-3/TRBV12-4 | CASSLVLGGKASGSGGSYNEQFF | TGTGCCAGCAGTTTGGTGTTGGGGGGTAAGGCTAGCGGGAGTGGGGGCTCCTACAATGAGCAGTTCTTC
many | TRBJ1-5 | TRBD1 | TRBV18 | CASSPPGQSNQPQHF | TGTGCCAGCTCTCCCCCGGGACAGAGCAATCAGCCCCAGCATTTT
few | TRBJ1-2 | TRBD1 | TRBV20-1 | CSATRDRIHGYTF | TGCAGTGCCACCCGGGACAGAATACATGGCTACACCTTC
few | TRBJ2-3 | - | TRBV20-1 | CSAALGADTQYF | TGCAGTGCTGCCCTCGGGGCAGATACGCAGTATTTT